This T cell receptor (beta chain) was identified during a study of cytomegalovirus exposure and HLA in healthy donors. Germline CDR1 SNHLY, CDR2 FYNNEI. The CDR3 is 15 residues long. Trimming took off 7 bases at V and 1 base at J, with 16 bases between the two ends. Profiled with immunoSEQ multiplex PCR; TCRdb holds only in-frame clones, not every one. The sample holds 130,000 to 150,000 clones, 87% seen once. This clone was counted a single time. V and J are TRBV2 and TRBJ2-5; D may be TRBD2 (5 bases). This receptor was identified in a man in his late teens or twenties in good health and CMV-seropositive. The sequencing sample was made of PBMCs. The CDR3 DNA reads as TGTGCCAGCAACTCCCCAGGAGGAATCCAAGAGACCCAGTACTTC. Its protein is CASNSPGGIQETQYF.